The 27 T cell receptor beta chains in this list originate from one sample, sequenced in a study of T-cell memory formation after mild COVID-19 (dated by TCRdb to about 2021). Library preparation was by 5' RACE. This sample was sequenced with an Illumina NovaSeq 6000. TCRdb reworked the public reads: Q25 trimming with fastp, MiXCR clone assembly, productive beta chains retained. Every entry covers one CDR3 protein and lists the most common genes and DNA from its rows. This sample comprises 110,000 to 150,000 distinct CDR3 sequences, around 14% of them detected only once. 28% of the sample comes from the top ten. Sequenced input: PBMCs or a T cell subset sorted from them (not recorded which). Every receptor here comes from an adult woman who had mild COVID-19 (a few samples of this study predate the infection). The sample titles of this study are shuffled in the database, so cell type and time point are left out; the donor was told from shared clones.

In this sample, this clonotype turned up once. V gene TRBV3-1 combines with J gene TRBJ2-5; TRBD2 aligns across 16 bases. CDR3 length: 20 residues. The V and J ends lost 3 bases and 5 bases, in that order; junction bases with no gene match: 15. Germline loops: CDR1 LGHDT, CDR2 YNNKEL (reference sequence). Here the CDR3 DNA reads TGTGCCAGCAGCCATGAATGGGGACTAGCGGGAGGGCCAGCTTGGGAGACCCAGTACTTC. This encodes CASSHEWGLAGGPAWETQYF.

CDR3 nucleotide sequence: TGTGCCAGCAGCCGGGACGGGTATGGCTACACCTTC. It encodes CASSRDGYGYTF. This chain uses TRBV5-6 with TRBJ1-2; perhaps TRBD1 as D (5 bases). CDR3 length equals 12 residues. V shed 4 bases and J shed 5 bases, with 9 bases lying between them. Germline V gene sequence: CDR1 SGHDT, CDR2 YYEEEE.

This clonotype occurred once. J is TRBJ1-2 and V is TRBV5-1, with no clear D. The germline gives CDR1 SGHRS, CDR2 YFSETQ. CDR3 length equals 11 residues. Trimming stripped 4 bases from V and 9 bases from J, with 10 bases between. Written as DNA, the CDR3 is TGCGCCAGCAGCGGGGAAGGCAGCTACACCTTC. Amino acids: CASSGEGSYTF. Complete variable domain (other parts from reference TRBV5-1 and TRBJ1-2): KAGVTQTPRYLIKTRGQQVTLSCSPISGHRSVSWYQQTPGQGLQFLFEYFSETQRNKGNFPGRFSGRQFSNSRSEMNVSTLELGDSALYLCASSGEGSYTFGSGTRLTVV.

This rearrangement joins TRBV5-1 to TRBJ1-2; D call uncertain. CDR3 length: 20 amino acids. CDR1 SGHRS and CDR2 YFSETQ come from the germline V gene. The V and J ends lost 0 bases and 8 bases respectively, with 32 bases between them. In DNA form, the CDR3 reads TGCGCCAGCAGCTTGGCTGGAGGCCCCGTCACCCTCAAAACTTCATACGGCTACACCTTC. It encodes CASSLAGGPVTLKTSYGYTF.

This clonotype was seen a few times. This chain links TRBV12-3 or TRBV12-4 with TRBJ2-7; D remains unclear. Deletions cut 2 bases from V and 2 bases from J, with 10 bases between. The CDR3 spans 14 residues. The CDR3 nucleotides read TGTGCCAGCAGTTTACCCACAGAGACCTACGAGCAGTACTTC. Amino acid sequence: CASSLPTETYEQYF.

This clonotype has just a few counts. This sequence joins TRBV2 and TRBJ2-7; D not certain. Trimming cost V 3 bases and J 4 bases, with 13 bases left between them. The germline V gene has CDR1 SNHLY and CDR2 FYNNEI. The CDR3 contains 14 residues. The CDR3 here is CASSEALNGYEQYF. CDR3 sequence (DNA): TGTGCCAGCAGTGAGGCCCTAAATGGGTACGAGCAGTACTTC.

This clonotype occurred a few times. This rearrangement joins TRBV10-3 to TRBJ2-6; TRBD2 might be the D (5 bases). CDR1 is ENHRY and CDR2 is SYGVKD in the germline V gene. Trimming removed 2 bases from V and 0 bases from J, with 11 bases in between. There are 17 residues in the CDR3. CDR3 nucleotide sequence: TGTGCCATCAGTGAGACGGGGTTCCGCTCTGGGGCCAACGTCCTGACTTTC. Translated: CAISETGFRSGANVLTF.

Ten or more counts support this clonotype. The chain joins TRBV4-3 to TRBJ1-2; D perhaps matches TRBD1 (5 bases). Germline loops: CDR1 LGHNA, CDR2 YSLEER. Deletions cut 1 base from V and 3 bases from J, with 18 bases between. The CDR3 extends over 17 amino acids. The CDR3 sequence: CASSQVTKGLGDYGYTF. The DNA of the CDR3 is TGCGCCAGCAGCCAAGTGACAAAGGGGCTGGGTGACTATGGCTACACCTTC.

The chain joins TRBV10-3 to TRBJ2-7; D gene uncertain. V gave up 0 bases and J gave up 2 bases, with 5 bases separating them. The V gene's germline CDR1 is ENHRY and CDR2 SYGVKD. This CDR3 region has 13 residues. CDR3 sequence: CAISESVAYEQYF. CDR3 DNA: TGTGCCATCAGTGAGTCTGTAGCCTACGAGCAGTACTTC.

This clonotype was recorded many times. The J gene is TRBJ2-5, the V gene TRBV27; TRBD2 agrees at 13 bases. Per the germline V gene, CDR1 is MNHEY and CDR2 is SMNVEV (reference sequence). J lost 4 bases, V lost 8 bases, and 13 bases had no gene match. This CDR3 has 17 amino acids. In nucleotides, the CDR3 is TGTGCCAGCGGACGGACTAGCGGGAGTCTGTTTGTAGAGACCCAGTACTTC. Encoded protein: CASGRTSGSLFVETQYF.

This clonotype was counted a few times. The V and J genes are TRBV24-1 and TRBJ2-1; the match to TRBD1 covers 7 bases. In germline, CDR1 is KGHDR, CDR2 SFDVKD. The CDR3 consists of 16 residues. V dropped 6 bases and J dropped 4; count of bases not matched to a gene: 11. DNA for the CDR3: TGTGCCACCAGTAGTAGCCGGGACAGTCCTTACAATGAGCAGTTCTTC. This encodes CATSSSRDSPYNEQFF.

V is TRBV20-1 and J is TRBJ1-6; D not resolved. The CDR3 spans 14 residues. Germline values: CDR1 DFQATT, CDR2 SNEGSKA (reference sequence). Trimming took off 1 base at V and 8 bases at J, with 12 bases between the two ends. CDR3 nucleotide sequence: TGCAGTGCTAGAGTAGGGCATCCTGATTCACCCCTCCACTTT. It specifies CSARVGHPDSPLHF.

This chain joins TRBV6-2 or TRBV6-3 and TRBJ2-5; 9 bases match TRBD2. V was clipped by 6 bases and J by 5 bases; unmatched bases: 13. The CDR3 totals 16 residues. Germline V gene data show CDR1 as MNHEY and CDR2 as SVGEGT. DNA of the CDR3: TGTGCCAGCAGCTCCCCGCGGGGACTAGCACGCGAGACCCAGTACTTC. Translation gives CASSSPRGLARETQYF.

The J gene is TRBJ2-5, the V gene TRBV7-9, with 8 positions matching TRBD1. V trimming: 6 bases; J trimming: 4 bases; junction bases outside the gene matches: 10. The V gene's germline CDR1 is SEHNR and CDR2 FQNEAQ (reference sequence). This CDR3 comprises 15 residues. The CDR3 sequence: CASSPVQGDGETQYF. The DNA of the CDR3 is TGTGCCAGCAGTCCAGTACAGGGGGACGGAGAGACCCAGTACTTC.

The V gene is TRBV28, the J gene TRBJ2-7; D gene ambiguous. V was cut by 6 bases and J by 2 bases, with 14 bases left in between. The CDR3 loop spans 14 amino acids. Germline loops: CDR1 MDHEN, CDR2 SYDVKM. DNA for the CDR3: TGTGCCAGCAGACCGGCACGGCAGCCCTACGAGCAGTACTTC. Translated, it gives CASRPARQPYEQYF.

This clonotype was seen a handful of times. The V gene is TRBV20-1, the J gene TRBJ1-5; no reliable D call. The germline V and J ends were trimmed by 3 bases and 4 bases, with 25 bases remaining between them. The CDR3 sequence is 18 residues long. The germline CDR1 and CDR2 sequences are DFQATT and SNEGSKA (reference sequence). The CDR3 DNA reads TGCAGTGCTAGGAAGCGGGTTTCAGGCCGGTTGGCAAATCAGCCCCAGCATTTT. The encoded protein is CSARKRVSGRLANQPQHF.

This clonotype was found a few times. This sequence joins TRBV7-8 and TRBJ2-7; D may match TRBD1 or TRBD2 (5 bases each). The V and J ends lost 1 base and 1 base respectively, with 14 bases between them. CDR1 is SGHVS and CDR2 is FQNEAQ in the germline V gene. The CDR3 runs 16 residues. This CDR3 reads CASSLVYPRGSYEQYF. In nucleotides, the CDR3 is TGTGCCAGCAGCTTAGTTTACCCGAGGGGTTCCTACGAGCAGTACTTC.

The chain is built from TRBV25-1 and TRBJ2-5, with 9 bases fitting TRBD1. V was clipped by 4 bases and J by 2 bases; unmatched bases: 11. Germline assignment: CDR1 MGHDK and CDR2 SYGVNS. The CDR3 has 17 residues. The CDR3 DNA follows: TGTGCCAGCAGTGTGCCGGGCTGGACAGGGGCTCAAGAGACCCAGTACTTC. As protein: CASSVPGWTGAQETQYF.

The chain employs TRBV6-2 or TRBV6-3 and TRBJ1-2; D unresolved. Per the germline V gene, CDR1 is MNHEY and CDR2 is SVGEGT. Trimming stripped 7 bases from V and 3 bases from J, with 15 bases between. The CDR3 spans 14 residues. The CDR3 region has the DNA TGTGCCAGCATATGGGCCGGGCAGGACTATGGCTACACCTTC. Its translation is CASIWAGQDYGYTF.

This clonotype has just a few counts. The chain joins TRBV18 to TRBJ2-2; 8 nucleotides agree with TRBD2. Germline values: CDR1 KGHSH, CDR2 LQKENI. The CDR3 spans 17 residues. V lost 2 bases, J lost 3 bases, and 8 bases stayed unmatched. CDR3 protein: CASSPGRAGVDTGELFF. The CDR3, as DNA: TGTGCCAGCTCACCAGGCCGAGCGGGAGTTGACACCGGGGAGCTGTTTTTT.

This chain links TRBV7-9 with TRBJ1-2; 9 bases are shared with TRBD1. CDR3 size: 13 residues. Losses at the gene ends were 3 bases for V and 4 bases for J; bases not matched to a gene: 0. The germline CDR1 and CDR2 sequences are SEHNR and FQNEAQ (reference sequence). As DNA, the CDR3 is TGTGCCAGCAGCTTGACAGGGGGCTATGGCTACACCTTC. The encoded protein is CASSLTGGYGYTF.

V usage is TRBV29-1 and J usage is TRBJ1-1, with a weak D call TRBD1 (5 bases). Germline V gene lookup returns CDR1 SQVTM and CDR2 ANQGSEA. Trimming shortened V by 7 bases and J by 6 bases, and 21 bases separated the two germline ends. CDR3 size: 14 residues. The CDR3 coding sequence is TGCAGCGGGAAGAAAGAGGGACTAGGGCCTGAAGCTTTCTTT. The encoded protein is CSGKKEGLGPEAFF.

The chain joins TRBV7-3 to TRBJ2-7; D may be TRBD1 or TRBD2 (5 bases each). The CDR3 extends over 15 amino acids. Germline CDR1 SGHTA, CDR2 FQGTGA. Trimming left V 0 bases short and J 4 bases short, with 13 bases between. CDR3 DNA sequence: TGTGCCAGCAGCTTAACGAGGGGTAGCTTTTACGAGCAGTACTTC. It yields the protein CASSLTRGSFYEQYF. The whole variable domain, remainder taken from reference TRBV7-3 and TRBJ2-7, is GAGVSQTPSNKVTEKGKYVELRCDPISGHTALYWYRQSLGQGPEFLIYFQGTGAADDSGLPNDRFFAVRPEGSVSTLKIQRTERGDSAVYLCASSLTRGSFYEQYFGPGTRLTVT.

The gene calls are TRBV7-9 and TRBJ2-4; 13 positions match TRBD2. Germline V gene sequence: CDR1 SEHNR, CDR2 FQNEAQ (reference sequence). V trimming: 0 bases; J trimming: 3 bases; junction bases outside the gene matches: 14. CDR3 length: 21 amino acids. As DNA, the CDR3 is TGTGCCAGCAGCTTAGCGGGTACTAGCGGGAGGGCCATCAATGACAAAAACATTCAGTACTTC. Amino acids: CASSLAGTSGRAINDKNIQYF.

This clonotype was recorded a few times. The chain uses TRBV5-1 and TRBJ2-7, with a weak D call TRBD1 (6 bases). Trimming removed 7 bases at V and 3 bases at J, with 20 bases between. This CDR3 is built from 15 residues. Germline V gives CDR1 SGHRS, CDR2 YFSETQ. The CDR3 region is CASCAAQAGDYEQYF. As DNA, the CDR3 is TGCGCCAGCTGCGCGGCCCAGGCAGGGGACTACGAGCAGTACTTC. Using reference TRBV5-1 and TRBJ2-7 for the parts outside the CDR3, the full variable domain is KAGVTQTPRYLIKTRGQQVTLSCSPISGHRSVSWYQQTPGQGLQFLFEYFSETQRNKGNFPGRFSGRQFSNSRSEMNVSTLELGDSALYLCASCAAQAGDYEQYFGPGTRLTVT.

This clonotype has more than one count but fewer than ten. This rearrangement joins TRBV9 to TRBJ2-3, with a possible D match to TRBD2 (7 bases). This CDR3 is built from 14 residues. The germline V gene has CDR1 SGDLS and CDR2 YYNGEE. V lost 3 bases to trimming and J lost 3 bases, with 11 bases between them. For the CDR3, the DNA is TGTGCCAGCAGCGAGGAGGGGGGGACAGATACGCAGTATTTT. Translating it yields CASSEEGGTDTQYF.

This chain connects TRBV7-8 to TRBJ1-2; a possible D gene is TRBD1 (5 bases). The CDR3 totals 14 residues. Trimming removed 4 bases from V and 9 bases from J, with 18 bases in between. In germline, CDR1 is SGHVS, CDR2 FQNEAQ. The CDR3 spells CASSSADGGLRYTF. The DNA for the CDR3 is TGTGCCAGCAGCTCCGCGGACGGGGGTTTGCGCTACACCTTC. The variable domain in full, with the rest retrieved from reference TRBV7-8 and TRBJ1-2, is GAGVSQSPRYKVAKRGQDVALRCDPISGHVSLFWYQQALGQGPEFLTYFQNEAQLDKSGLPSDRFFAERPEGSVSTLKIQRTQQEDSAVYLCASSSADGGLRYTFGSGTRLTVV.